This TCR beta chain was identified in a study of molecular identifiers for immune sequencing clone quantification. Note on this clonotype: Its antigen remains unknown.

CDR3 size: 16 residues. V was shortened by 0 bases and J by 0 bases, with 9 bases between the two germline ends. Looked up from germline, CDR1 is LGHNA and CDR2 is YSLEER. Whole-study results and caveats: In a background of around 920,000 naive cells, spiked Jurkat TCR RNA from one cell was reportedly detectable. Clones carrying above 20 RNA copies accounted for over 98% of effector molecules, under 1% in naive cells.

TCRdb re-analysed the PCR reads in MiXCR, keeping a single row per CDR3 protein. The sample lists about 510,000 distinct CDR3 sequences, around 25% occurring once. Sorting was used to obtain naive CD8 T cells (CD8+CD4-CCR7+CD45RA+). This chain connects TRBV4-3 to TRBJ2-1; D remains unclear. The receptor was isolated from a human donor in good health. Some libraries in this study had Jurkat cell RNA spiked in. Sequencing input: naive CD8+ T cells from blood, with Jurkat cell RNA spiked in. As for subset: FACS-sorted CD8+CD4-CCR7+CD45RA+ naive T cells. Here the CDR3 DNA reads TGCGCCAGCAGCCAAGATCTGAGCGACTCCTACAATGAGCAGTTCTTC. Amino acids: CASSQDLSDSYNEQFF.